The rows below give T cell receptor beta chains drawn from one sample of a study of spatial heterogeneity in lung cancer. TCRdb re-derived calls from the 5' RACE reads in MiXCR, one entry per CDR3 protein. The sample records approximately 40,000 distinct CDR3 sequences, less than 5.5% being singletons. The sample was PBMCs, taken at surgery. These receptors all come from a female donor with early-stage non-small cell lung cancer. Both conserved end residues are part of each CDR3. D genes are given only for firm matches. Expanded clones are given a class, and other clones once, few, many or no size at all.

v_call	clone_size	d_call	j_call	cdr3_aa	cdr3_nt
TRBV9	.	.	TRBJ2-3	CASSVTSNRAQSTDTQYF	TGTGCCAGCAGCGTAACCTCAAACAGGGCACAAAGCACAGATACGCAGTATTTT
TRBV20-1	.	TRBD1	TRBJ1-3	CSARSWTGPPEGNTIYF	TGCAGTGCTAGAAGTTGGACAGGGCCACCTGAGGGAAACACCATATATTTT
TRBV11-3	many	.	TRBJ1-2	CASSLHLPGPDGYTF	TGTGCCAGCAGCTTACACCTACCGGGCCCCGATGGCTACACCTTC
TRBV5-6	many	.	TRBJ2-3	CASSLEGGVTDTQYF	TGTGCCAGCAGCTTGGAGGGCGGGGTCACAGATACGCAGTATTTT
TRBV18	few	.	TRBJ2-5	CASSPPRLGIKTQYF	TGTGCCAGCTCACCACCGAGACTAGGTATAAAGACCCAGTACTTC
TRBV24-1	many	.	TRBJ2-6	CATSYGSGANVLTF	TGTGCCACCAGTTATGGCTCTGGGGCCAACGTCCTGACTTTC
TRBV7-2	few	.	TRBJ2-5	CASARDMGETQYF	TGTGCCAGCGCCCGGGACATGGGGGAGACCCAGTACTTC
TRBV7-8	.	.	TRBJ1-2	CASTPEGGYGYTF	TGTGCCAGCACTCCGGAGGGGGGCTATGGCTACACCTTC
TRBV5-1	many	.	TRBJ2-3	CASSLNPEDTQYF	TGCGCCAGCAGCTTAAACCCAGAAGATACGCAGTATTTT
TRBV7-2	many	TRBD2	TRBJ2-1	CASSLAGLAGGYNEQFF	TGTGCCAGCAGCTTAGCCGGACTAGCGGGGGGGTACAATGAGCAGTTCTTC
TRBV19	many	.	TRBJ1-1	CASSVDLNTEAFF	TGTGCCAGTAGTGTAGACCTGAACACTGAAGCTTTCTTT
TRBV28	few	.	TRBJ2-3	CASSLLGGTDTQYF	TGTGCCAGCAGTTTATTAGGTGGCACAGATACGCAGTATTTT
TRBV6-5	.	.	TRBJ2-2	CASSYSFGTGELFF	TGTGCCAGCAGTTACTCGTTCGGGACCGGGGAGCTGTTTTTT
TRBV7-9	many	.	TRBJ1-5	CASSLDSSNQPQHF	TGTGCCAGCAGCCTAGACAGTAGCAATCAGCCCCAGCATTTT
TRBV11-2	many	.	TRBJ2-6	CASSFHGMTLSGANVLTF	TGTGCCAGCAGCTTTCACGGCATGACACTCTCTGGGGCCAACGTCCTGACTTTC
TRBV27	.	TRBD1	TRBJ1-1	CASSKQGSEAFF	TGTGCCAGCAGTAAACAGGGGTCTGAAGCTTTCTTT
TRBV11-3	few	.	TRBJ2-1	CASSSVEGEQFF	TGTGCCAGCAGCTCTGTTGAGGGTGAGCAGTTCTTC
TRBV10-3	many	.	TRBJ1-3	CASRAPGNTIYF	TGTGCCAGCAGAGCCCCTGGAAACACCATATATTTT
TRBV6-2/TRBV6-3	many	TRBD1	TRBJ2-1	CASSSPGTAFYNEQFF	TGTGCCAGCAGTTCCCCCGGGACAGCCTTTTACAATGAGCAGTTCTTC
TRBV6-4	many	TRBD2	TRBJ2-3	CASSRGGAVTDTQYF	TGTGCCAGCAGTCGGGGGGGGGCAGTCACAGATACGCAGTATTTT
TRBV3-1	many	.	TRBJ1-3	CASSPLTSPGNTIYF	TGTGCCAGCAGCCCCCTTACGAGCCCTGGAAACACCATATATTTT
TRBV10-2	few	TRBD1	TRBJ2-7	CASSESVGGHEQYF	TGCGCCAGCAGTGAGTCGGTAGGGGGCCACGAGCAGTACTTC
TRBV30	.	.	TRBJ1-1	CAWTIGVNTEAFF	TGTGCCTGGACGATAGGTGTGAACACTGAAGCTTTCTTT
TRBV6-5	.	.	TRBJ1-2	CASSYSGATNYGYTF	TGTGCCAGCAGTTACTCGGGGGCCACTAACTATGGCTACACCTTC